The entry below describes one T cell receptor beta chain. Its antigen is not known. This could be a read error, since a much larger clone is one nucleotide away. The data derive from a study of T cells after yellow fever vaccination. Whole-study results and caveats: Only a small proportion of the clonotypes turned up in both the CD4 and the CD8 compartments, likely arising from convergent recombination. Contaminants from the bulk population, in the form of abundant clonotypes, could be found in FACS-sorted repertoires. By day 5 rather than day 15, the secondary response had peaked, though it was weaker.

They built TCR cDNA with 5'RACE template switching, a step that put in a universal primer site and UMIs. MiXCR, applied by TCRdb to the 5' RACE reads, yields one record per CDR3 protein. The sample shows 90,000 to 130,000 distinct CDR3 sequences, 8% to 9.5% of them seen only once. Trimming removed 0 bases from V and 0 bases from J, with 13 bases in between. CDR1 and CDR2 from the germline V gene are MNHEY and SVGAGI. This CDR3 has 17 residues. The TCR sequence derives from a man younger than 40 who received the YFV17D yellow fever vaccine. The rearrangement joins TRBV6-5 to TRBJ2-3; D ambiguous. This specimen consisted of CD8+ T cells sorted from PBMCs, obtained 45 days after the yellow fever booster vaccination. The CDR3, as DNA: TGTGCCAGCAGTTACTCCCACTGGGTCACTAGCACAGATACGCAGTATTTT. Amino acids: CASSYSHWVTSTDTQYF.